This is a list of T cell receptor beta chains from one sample in a study of blood T cell repertoires in COVID-19. The repertoire was sequenced with immunoSEQ multiplex PCR; TCRdb's copy has only in-frame clones and lacks some. The sample has more than 250,000 clones, around 90% seen once. The sample was peripheral blood. These receptor sequences come from a man aged 18 to 30 who had recovered from COVID-19. Both conserved end residues are part of each CDR3. A D gene is named only where the DNA matches it firmly. The listing skips clone size in some rows; elsewhere it reads once, few, many or a size class.

D gene: TRBD1
J gene: TRBJ1-5
clone size: .
V gene: TRBV2
CDR3 DNA: TGTGCCAGCACCATCTGGGACAGCGCCAATCAGCCCCAGCATTTT
CDR3 protein: CASTIWDSANQPQHF

D gene: .
J gene: TRBJ2-7
clone size: .
V gene: TRBV30
CDR3 DNA: TGTGCCTGGAGTTTAACAGGGTACGAGCAGTACTTC
CDR3 protein: CAWSLTGYEQYF

D gene: .
J gene: TRBJ1-1
clone size: .
V gene: TRBV18
CDR3 DNA: TGTGCCAGCTCACCACGACAGCTGAACACTGAAGCTTTCTTT
CDR3 protein: CASSPRQLNTEAFF

D gene: .
J gene: TRBJ2-3
clone size: .
V gene: TRBV7-2
CDR3 DNA: TGTGCCAGCAGCTCATACTACACAGATACGCAGTATTTT
CDR3 protein: CASSSYYTDTQYF

D gene: TRBD1
J gene: TRBJ1-5
clone size: .
V gene: TRBV3-1/TRBV3-2
CDR3 DNA: TGTGCCAGCAGCCTCGGAGGACAGGGAGATCAGCCCCAGCATTTT
CDR3 protein: CASSLGGQGDQPQHF

D gene: TRBD1
J gene: TRBJ1-1
clone size: .
V gene: TRBV6-1
CDR3 DNA: TGTGCCAGCAGGGAAAGGGGGGGACAGGGTGGGCACACTGAAGCTTTCTTT
CDR3 protein: CASRERGGQGGHTEAFF

D gene: TRBD1
J gene: TRBJ1-6
clone size: .
V gene: TRBV11-2
CDR3 DNA: TGTGCCAGCAGCTGGGACAGGAATAATTCACCCCTCCACTTT
CDR3 protein: CASSWDRNNSPLHF

D gene: .
J gene: TRBJ2-7
clone size: .
V gene: TRBV27
CDR3 DNA: TGTGCCAGCAGTCGGACATCTTCCTACGAGCAGTACTTC
CDR3 protein: CASSRTSSYEQYF

D gene: TRBD1
J gene: TRBJ2-7
clone size: .
V gene: TRBV7-8
CDR3 DNA: TGTGCCAGCAGCAGACCCGGGACAGTCTACGAGCAGTACTTC
CDR3 protein: CASSRPGTVYEQYF

D gene: .
J gene: TRBJ1-3
clone size: .
V gene: TRBV5-5
CDR3 DNA: TGTGCCAGCAGCTTTGGGGCGGGGATCCTCGGAAACACCATATATTTT
CDR3 protein: CASSFGAGILGNTIYF

D gene: .
J gene: TRBJ1-1
clone size: .
V gene: TRBV11-1
CDR3 DNA: TGTGCCAGCAGCTTAGCGGCAGGGTACACTGAAGCTTTCTTT
CDR3 protein: CASSLAAGYTEAFF

D gene: TRBD1
J gene: TRBJ1-1
clone size: .
V gene: TRBV2
CDR3 DNA: TGTGCCAGCAGAACCGAGGACAGGGACACTGAAGCTTTCTTT
CDR3 protein: CASRTEDRDTEAFF

D gene: TRBD1
J gene: TRBJ1-5
clone size: few
V gene: TRBV2
CDR3 DNA: TGTGCCAGCAGCGATGACAGGGGCAATCAGCCCCAGCATTTT
CDR3 protein: CASSDDRGNQPQHF

D gene: TRBD1
J gene: TRBJ1-6
clone size: .
V gene: TRBV19
CDR3 DNA: TGTGCCAGCGGCCCGACGGGACAGTCTAATTCACCCCTCCACTTT
CDR3 protein: CASGPTGQSNSPLHF

D gene: TRBD2
J gene: TRBJ2-1
clone size: .
V gene: TRBV30
CDR3 DNA: TGTGCCTGGGGTCAGGGGACTAGCGGAAGGAGCTCCTACAATGAGCAGTTCTTC
CDR3 protein: CAWGQGTSGRSSYNEQFF

D gene: TRBD1
J gene: TRBJ1-1
clone size: .
V gene: TRBV2
CDR3 DNA: TGTGCCAGCAGACAGGGGGTGGACACTGAAGCTTTCTTT
CDR3 protein: CASRQGVDTEAFF

D gene: .
J gene: TRBJ2-1
clone size: once
V gene: TRBV6-2/TRBV6-3
CDR3 DNA: TGTGCCAGCAGTATAGCGGCGAGCTCCTACAATGAGCAGTTCTTC
CDR3 protein: CASSIAASSYNEQFF

D gene: TRBD1
J gene: TRBJ1-2
clone size: .
V gene: TRBV27
CDR3 DNA: TGTGCCAGCAGTTTATCGCCCCTTCTGACAGGGGCGTTAAACTATGGCTACACCTTC
CDR3 protein: CASSLSPLLTGALNYGYTF

D gene: TRBD2
J gene: TRBJ2-3
clone size: few
V gene: TRBV7-9
CDR3 DNA: TGTGCCAGCAGCTTAACCGGCGGGAGGGGAACAGATACGCAGTATTTT
CDR3 protein: CASSLTGGRGTDTQYF

D gene: .
J gene: TRBJ2-3
clone size: .
V gene: TRBV12-3/TRBV12-4
CDR3 DNA: TGTGCCAGCAGGAGAACAGATACGCAGTATTTT
CDR3 protein: CASRRTDTQYF

D gene: .
J gene: TRBJ1-1
clone size: .
V gene: TRBV19
CDR3 DNA: TGTGCCAGTAATCGGGGAGCGTTGGTGAACACTGAAGCTTTCTTT
CDR3 protein: CASNRGALVNTEAFF

D gene: TRBD2
J gene: TRBJ2-1
clone size: .
V gene: TRBV12-5
CDR3 DNA: TGTGCTAGTGGTGGGGGACTAGCGGCCCTGGGGGGCAATGAGCAGTTCTTC
CDR3 protein: CASGGGLAALGGNEQFF

D gene: .
J gene: TRBJ2-4
clone size: .
V gene: TRBV4-1
CDR3 DNA: TGCGCCAGCAGCCAAGTTTATTCGCTTTCTTTGAGCCTAGCCAAAAACATTCAGTACTTC
CDR3 protein: CASSQVYSLSLSLAKNIQYF

D gene: .
J gene: TRBJ1-5
clone size: .
V gene: TRBV27
CDR3 DNA: TGTGCCAGCAGTCTCTCCGGGACACCACTTTATCAGCCCCAGCATTTT
CDR3 protein: CASSLSGTPLYQPQHF

D gene: .
J gene: TRBJ2-5
clone size: .
V gene: TRBV9
CDR3 DNA: TGTGCCAGCAACCCGGGGGACGCAACGGAGACCCAGTACTTC
CDR3 protein: CASNPGDATETQYF

D gene: .
J gene: TRBJ1-1
clone size: once
V gene: TRBV11-3
CDR3 DNA: TGTGCCAGCAGCTCCTATATGAACACTGAAGCTTTCTTT
CDR3 protein: CASSSYMNTEAFF

D gene: TRBD1
J gene: TRBJ1-1
clone size: .
V gene: TRBV29-1
CDR3 DNA: TGCAGCGTTGAAGAAATGCCCGGACAGGGGGCTGTCGACACTGAAGCTTTCTTT
CDR3 protein: CSVEEMPGQGAVDTEAFF

D gene: .
J gene: TRBJ1-5
clone size: .
V gene: TRBV5-6
CDR3 DNA: TGTGCCAGCAGCTTGGGGGCGGGCGGCGTATGGGCCCAGCATTTT
CDR3 protein: CASSLGAGGVWAQHF

D gene: TRBD2
J gene: TRBJ2-3
clone size: .
V gene: TRBV5-1
CDR3 DNA: TGCGCCAGCAGACTAGCGGCGGGCACAGATACGCAGTATTTT
CDR3 protein: CASRLAAGTDTQYF

D gene: TRBD2
J gene: TRBJ2-7
clone size: .
V gene: TRBV5-4
CDR3 DNA: TGTGCCAGCACCCGGGGGGGGGCCCAAGCCTACGAGCAGTACTTC
CDR3 protein: CASTRGGAQAYEQYF

D gene: TRBD1
J gene: TRBJ1-2
clone size: once
V gene: TRBV5-5
CDR3 DNA: TGTGCCAGCAGCACGACAGGGAACGGAAACTATGGCTACACCTTC
CDR3 protein: CASSTTGNGNYGYTF

D gene: .
J gene: TRBJ2-7
clone size: once
V gene: TRBV18
CDR3 DNA: TGTGCCAGCTCACCACCTCCCTCCGAGACCTACGAGCAGTACTTC
CDR3 protein: CASSPPPSETYEQYF

D gene: .
J gene: TRBJ2-7
clone size: .
V gene: TRBV7-8
CDR3 DNA: TGTGCCAGCAGCTTGCACAGGGCCTACGAGCAGTACTTC
CDR3 protein: CASSLHRAYEQYF

D gene: TRBD1
J gene: TRBJ2-5
clone size: .
V gene: TRBV10-3
CDR3 DNA: TGTGCCATCAGTGAGGAGACAGGGGCCCTTCAAGAGACCCAGTACTTC
CDR3 protein: CAISEETGALQETQYF

D gene: .
J gene: TRBJ1-2
clone size: .
V gene: TRBV7-6
CDR3 DNA: TGTGCCAGCAGCATCCTTAAAGCGACAGCTAACTATGGCTACACCTTC
CDR3 protein: CASSILKATANYGYTF

D gene: .
J gene: TRBJ2-7
clone size: .
V gene: TRBV7-9
CDR3 DNA: TGTGCCAGCAGTCCAACAGGTAACCACTACGAGCAGTACTTC
CDR3 protein: CASSPTGNHYEQYF

D gene: TRBD1
J gene: TRBJ1-1
clone size: .
V gene: TRBV7-2
CDR3 DNA: TGTGCCAGCAGCGGACGACAGGGGGCCGCTGAAGCTTTCTTT
CDR3 protein: CASSGRQGAAEAFF

D gene: .
J gene: TRBJ2-7
clone size: many
V gene: TRBV5-4
CDR3 DNA: TGTGCCAGCAGCCGAACAACCCAAGCGGACGAGCAGTACTTC
CDR3 protein: CASSRTTQADEQYF

D gene: TRBD1
J gene: TRBJ2-5
clone size: .
V gene: TRBV5-1
CDR3 DNA: TGCGCCAGCAGCTGGGGGGACAGGGGTACCCAAGAGACCCAGTACTTC
CDR3 protein: CASSWGDRGTQETQYF

D gene: .
J gene: TRBJ2-7
clone size: .
V gene: TRBV7-9
CDR3 DNA: TGTGCCAGCAATACAGGATCCTACGAGCAGTACTTC
CDR3 protein: CASNTGSYEQYF

D gene: .
J gene: TRBJ2-7
clone size: .
V gene: TRBV7-9
CDR3 DNA: TGTGCCAGCAGCCTGCGGTACGAGCAGTACTTC
CDR3 protein: CASSLRYEQYF

D gene: TRBD1
J gene: TRBJ1-1
clone size: .
V gene: TRBV25-1
CDR3 DNA: TGTGCCACCTCCGGGACAGGGGGCTTCTGGACTGAAGCTTTCTTT
CDR3 protein: CATSGTGGFWTEAFF

D gene: .
J gene: TRBJ2-5
clone size: .
V gene: TRBV4-2
CDR3 DNA: TGTGCCAGCAGCCAAGTTCCCGGGGTCGGACAGACCCAGTACTTC
CDR3 protein: CASSQVPGVGQTQYF

D gene: .
J gene: TRBJ2-7
clone size: .
V gene: TRBV9
CDR3 DNA: TGTGCCAGCAGCGTAGCTCTCAGGGGCCACGAGCAGTACTTC
CDR3 protein: CASSVALRGHEQYF

D gene: .
J gene: TRBJ2-5
clone size: .
V gene: TRBV7-5
CDR3 DNA: TGTGCCAGTCCCCCCCTCAGGGGATATAGGGAGACCCAGTACTTC
CDR3 protein: CASPPLRGYRETQYF

D gene: .
J gene: TRBJ2-6
clone size: .
V gene: TRBV9
CDR3 DNA: TGTGCCAGCAGTATTTTCTCCCACATCCTGGCCTCTGGGGCCAACGTCCTGACTTTC
CDR3 protein: CASSIFSHILASGANVLTF

D gene: TRBD2
J gene: TRBJ2-1
clone size: .
V gene: TRBV28
CDR3 DNA: TGTGCCAGCAGTCCCGGGGGGTCTCCTTACAATGAGCAGTTCTTC
CDR3 protein: CASSPGGSPYNEQFF

D gene: .
J gene: TRBJ2-2
clone size: .
V gene: TRBV7-9
CDR3 DNA: TGTGCCGGCGGGAACACCGGGGAGCTGTTTTTT
CDR3 protein: CAGGNTGELFF

D gene: TRBD1
J gene: TRBJ1-1
clone size: .
V gene: TRBV7-9
CDR3 DNA: TGTGCCAGCAGCCGCGACAGGGGGGAAGCTTTCTTT
CDR3 protein: CASSRDRGEAFF

D gene: .
J gene: TRBJ1-1
clone size: .
V gene: TRBV6-1
CDR3 DNA: TGTGCCAGCAGTGAAGATTACTTAAACACTGAAGCTTTCTTT
CDR3 protein: CASSEDYLNTEAFF

D gene: .
J gene: TRBJ2-7
clone size: .
V gene: TRBV7-9
CDR3 DNA: TGTGCCAGCAGCTTAGATGGCACCCACTACGAGCAGTACTTC
CDR3 protein: CASSLDGTHYEQYF